This T cell receptor (beta chain) was obtained from a study of blood T cell repertoires in COVID-19. About the research overall: Collection of acute and convalescent COVID-19 samples took place in the United States, Italy and Spain. Sample material is recorded as cDNA or gDNA derived from T cells, B-cell-depleted T cells, or PBMCs.

Authors' methods: Amplification with reference gene primers provided the estimates of nucleated cell counts. Repertoires were generated with immunoSEQ multiplex PCR, while TCRdb's copy carries only in-frame clones and drops some. The V and J calls and clone size come from that table; D and trimming were worked out from the DNA. The table includes roughly 180,000 clones, 88% detected once. Trimming removed 5 bases from V and 3 bases from J; junction bases left unmatched: 6. CDR3 length: 14 amino acids. CDR1 MNHEY and CDR2 SVGEGT come from the germline V gene. This sequence joins TRBV6-2 or TRBV6-3 and TRBJ2-7; 8 bases agree with TRBD2. The origin of this receptor is a man between 65 and 85 years old with active or convalescent COVID-19. The specimen sequenced was peripheral blood. The CDR3 region is CASSGGTRGYEQYF. CDR3 DNA: TGTGCCAGCAGTGGCGGGACTAGGGGCTACGAGCAGTACTTC.